This T cell receptor beta chain was recovered during a study of shared clonotypes between healthy human individuals. For the study at large: Every donor yielded three CD4 naive, three CD4 memory, two CD8 naive and one CD8 memory plate.

About this clone itself: The antigen is unknown.

Libraries were prepared by immunoSEQ multiplex PCR; TCRdb keeps only in-frame clonotypes and omits some of them. Counted here are 780,000 or so clones, around 77% occurring once; the ten biggest clones make up about 1.7%. V was clipped by 0 bases and J by 2 bases; unmatched bases: 2. The germline V gene encodes CDR1 SGHNT and CDR2 YYREEE (reference sequence). The CDR3 contains 15 residues. Study results and caveats: Clonotypes shared by all four sorted-subset donors had higher generation probabilities than non-shared clonotypes. About 5% of naive CD4 clonotypes were shared across several donors. Memory subsets generally showed lower estimated richness than naive subsets.

V usage is TRBV5-4 and J usage is TRBJ2-7, with 10 bases that match TRBD2. Sequencing input: memory CD4+ T cells sorted from blood. The subset: CD45RA-negative fraction. This clonotype originated in a woman aged 25 to 39 in good health. Written as DNA, the CDR3 is TGTGCCAGCAGCTTGGGGACTAGCGGTCCCTACGAGCAGTACTTC. This translates into CASSLGTSGPYEQYF.